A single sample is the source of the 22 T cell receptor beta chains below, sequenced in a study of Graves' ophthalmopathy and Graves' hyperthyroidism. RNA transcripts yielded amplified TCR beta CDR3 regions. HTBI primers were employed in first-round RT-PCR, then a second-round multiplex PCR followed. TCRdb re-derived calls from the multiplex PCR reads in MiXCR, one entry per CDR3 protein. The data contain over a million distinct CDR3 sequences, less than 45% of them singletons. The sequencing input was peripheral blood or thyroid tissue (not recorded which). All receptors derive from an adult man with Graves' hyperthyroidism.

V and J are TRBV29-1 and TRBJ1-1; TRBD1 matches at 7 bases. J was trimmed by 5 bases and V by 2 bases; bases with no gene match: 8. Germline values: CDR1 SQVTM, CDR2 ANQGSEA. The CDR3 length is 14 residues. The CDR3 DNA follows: TGCAGCGTTGAAAGGCAGGGGGTGAGGACTGAAGCTTTCTTT. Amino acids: CSVERQGVRTEAFF.

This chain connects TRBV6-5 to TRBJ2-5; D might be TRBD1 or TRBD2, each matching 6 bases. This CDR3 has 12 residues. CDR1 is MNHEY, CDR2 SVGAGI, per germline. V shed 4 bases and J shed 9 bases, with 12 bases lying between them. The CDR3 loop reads CASSLKGEAQYF. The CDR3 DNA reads TGTGCCAGCAGTTTGAAGGGGGAGGCCCAGTACTTC.

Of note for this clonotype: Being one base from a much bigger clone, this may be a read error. The CDR3 region has the DNA TGCAGTGTGGCTCCAGACAAGGGAGAGCACTACTTC. Its translation: CSVAPDKGEHYF. The rearrangement links TRBV20-1 to TRBJ2-7, with D maybe TRBD2 (5 bases). Looked up from germline, CDR1 is DFQATT and CDR2 is SNEGSKA (reference sequence). The CDR3 has 12 amino acids.

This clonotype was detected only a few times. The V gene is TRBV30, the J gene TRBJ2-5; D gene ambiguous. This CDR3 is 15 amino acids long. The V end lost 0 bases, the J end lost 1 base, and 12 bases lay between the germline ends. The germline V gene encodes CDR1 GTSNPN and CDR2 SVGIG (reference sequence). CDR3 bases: TGTGCCTGGAGTGTACAAGGCGGAACCCAAGAGACCCAGTACTTC. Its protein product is CAWSVQGGTQETQYF.

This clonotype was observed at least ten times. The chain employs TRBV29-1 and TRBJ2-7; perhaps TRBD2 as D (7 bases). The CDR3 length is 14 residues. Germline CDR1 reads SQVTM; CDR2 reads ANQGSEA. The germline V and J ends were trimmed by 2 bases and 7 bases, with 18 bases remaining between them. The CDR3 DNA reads TGCAGCGTTGAATTAGGGGGAGGGCCGGGGGAGCAGTACTTC. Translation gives CSVELGGGPGEQYF.

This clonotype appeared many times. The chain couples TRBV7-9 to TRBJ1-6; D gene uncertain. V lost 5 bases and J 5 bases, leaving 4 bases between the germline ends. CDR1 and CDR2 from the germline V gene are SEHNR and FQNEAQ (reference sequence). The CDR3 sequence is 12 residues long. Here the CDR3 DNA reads TGTGCCAGCAGCACTCATAATTCACCCCTCCACTTT. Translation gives CASSTHNSPLHF. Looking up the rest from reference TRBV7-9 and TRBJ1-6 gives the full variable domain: DTGVSQNPRHKITKRGQNVTFRCDPISEHNRLYWYRQTLGQGPEFLTYFQNEAQLEKSRLLSDRFSAERPKGSFSTLEIQRTEQGDSAMYLCASSTHNSPLHFGNGTRLTVT.

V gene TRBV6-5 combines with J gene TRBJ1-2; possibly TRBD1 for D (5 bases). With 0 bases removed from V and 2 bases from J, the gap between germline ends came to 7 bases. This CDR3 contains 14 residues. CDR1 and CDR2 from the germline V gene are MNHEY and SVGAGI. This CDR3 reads CASSYSDSNYGYTF. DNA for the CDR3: TGTGCCAGCAGTTACTCTGACAGCAACTATGGCTACACCTTC.

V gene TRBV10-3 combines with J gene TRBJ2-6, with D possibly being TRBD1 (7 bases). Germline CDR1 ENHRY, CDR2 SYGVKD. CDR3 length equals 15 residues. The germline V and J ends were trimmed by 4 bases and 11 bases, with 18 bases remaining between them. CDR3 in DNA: TGTGCCATCAGTGGGGACAGAGACAGGGACTACGTCCTGACTTTC. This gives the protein CAISGDRDRDYVLTF.

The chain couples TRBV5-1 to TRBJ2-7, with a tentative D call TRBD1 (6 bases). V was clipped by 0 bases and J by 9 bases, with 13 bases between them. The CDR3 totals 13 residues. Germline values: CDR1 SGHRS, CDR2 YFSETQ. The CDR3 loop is CASSLGQGTGQYF. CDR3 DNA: TGCGCCAGCAGCTTGGGGCAGGGGACGGGGCAGTACTTC.

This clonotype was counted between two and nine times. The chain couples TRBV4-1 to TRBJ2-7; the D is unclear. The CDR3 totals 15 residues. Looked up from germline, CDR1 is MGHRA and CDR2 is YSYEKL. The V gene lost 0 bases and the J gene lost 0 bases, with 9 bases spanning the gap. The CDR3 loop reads CASSQDELSSYEQYF. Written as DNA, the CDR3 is TGCGCCAGCAGCCAAGATGAACTATCCTCCTACGAGCAGTACTTC.

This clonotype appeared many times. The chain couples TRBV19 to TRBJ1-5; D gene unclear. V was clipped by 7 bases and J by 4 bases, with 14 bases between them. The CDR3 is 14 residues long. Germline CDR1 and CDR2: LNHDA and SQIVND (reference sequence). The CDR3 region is CASTFLFRNQPQHF. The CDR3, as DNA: TGTGCCAGTACCTTTTTGTTCCGGAATCAGCCCCAGCATTTT.

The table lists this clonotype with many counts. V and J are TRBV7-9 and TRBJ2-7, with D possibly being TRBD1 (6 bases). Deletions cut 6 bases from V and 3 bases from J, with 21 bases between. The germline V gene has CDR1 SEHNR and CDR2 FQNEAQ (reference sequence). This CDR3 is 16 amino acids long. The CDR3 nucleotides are TGTGCCAGCAGTACCCCAAACCGAGGGGGTAACTACGAGCAGTACTTC. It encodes CASSTPNRGGNYEQYF.

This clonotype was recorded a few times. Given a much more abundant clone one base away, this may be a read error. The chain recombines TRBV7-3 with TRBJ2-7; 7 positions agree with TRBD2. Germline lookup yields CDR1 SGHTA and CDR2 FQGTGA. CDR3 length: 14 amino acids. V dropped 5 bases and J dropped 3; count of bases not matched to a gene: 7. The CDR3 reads CASSPTGGVYEQYF. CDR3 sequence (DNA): TGTGCCAGCAGCCCAACGGGGGGAGTCTACGAGCAGTACTTC.

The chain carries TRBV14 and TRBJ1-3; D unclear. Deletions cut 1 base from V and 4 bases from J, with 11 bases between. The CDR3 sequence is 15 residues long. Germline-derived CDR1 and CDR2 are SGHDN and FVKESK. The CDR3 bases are TGTGCCAGCAGCCAAGTCGGCGGGATCGGAAACACCATATATTTT. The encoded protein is CASSQVGGIGNTIYF.

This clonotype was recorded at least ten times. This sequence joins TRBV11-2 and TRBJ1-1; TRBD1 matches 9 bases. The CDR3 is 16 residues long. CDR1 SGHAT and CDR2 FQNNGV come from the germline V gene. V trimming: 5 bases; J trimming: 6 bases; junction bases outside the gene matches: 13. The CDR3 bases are TGTGCCAGCAGCGGCTGGGACAGGGTGTTCGAGCCTGAAGCTTTCTTT. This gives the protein CASSGWDRVFEPEAFF.

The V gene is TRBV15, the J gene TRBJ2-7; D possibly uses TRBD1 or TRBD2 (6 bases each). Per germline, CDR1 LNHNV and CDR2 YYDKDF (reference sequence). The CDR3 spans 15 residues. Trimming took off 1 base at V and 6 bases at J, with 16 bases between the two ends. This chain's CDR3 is CATSRGEDSWSEQYF. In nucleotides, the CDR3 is TGTGCCACCAGCAGAGGGGAGGACAGCTGGTCCGAGCAGTACTTC.

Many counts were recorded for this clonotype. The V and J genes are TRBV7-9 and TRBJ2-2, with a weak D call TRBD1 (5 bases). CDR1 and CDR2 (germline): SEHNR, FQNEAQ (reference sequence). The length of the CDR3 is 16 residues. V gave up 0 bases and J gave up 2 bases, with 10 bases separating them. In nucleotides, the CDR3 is TGTGCCAGCAGCTTAGCCCGGACAACAAACACCGGGGAGCTGTTTTTT. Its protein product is CASSLARTTNTGELFF.

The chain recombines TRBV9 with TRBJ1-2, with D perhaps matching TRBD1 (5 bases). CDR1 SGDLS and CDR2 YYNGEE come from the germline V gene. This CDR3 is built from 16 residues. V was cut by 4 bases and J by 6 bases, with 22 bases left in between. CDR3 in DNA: TGTGCCAGCAGCCAAGAGCGGCAGGTTTCGGGGCATGGCTACACCTTC. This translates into CASSQERQVSGHGYTF. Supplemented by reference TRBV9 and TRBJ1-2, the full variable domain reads DSGVTQTPKHLITATGQRVTLRCSPRSGDLSVYWYQQSLDQGLQFLIQYYNGEERAKGNILERFSAQQFPDLHSELNLSSLELGDSALYFCASSQERQVSGHGYTFGSGTRLTVV.

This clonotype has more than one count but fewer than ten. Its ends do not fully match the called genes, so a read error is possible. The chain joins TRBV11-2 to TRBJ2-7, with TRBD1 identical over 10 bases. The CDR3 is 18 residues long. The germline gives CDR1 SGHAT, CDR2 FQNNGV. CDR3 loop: CASSQDNRGQGGHYEQYF. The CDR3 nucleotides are TGCGCCAGCAGCCAAGATAATCGTGGACAGGGGGGACACTACGAGCAGTACTTC.

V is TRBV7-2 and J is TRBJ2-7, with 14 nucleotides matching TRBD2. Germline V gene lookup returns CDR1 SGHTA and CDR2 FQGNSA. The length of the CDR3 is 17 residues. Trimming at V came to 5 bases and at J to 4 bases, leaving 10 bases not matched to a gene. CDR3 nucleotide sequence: TGTGCCAGCAGCCCCACCGGGACTAGCGGGAGCAATTACGAGCAGTACTTC. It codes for CASSPTGTSGSNYEQYF.

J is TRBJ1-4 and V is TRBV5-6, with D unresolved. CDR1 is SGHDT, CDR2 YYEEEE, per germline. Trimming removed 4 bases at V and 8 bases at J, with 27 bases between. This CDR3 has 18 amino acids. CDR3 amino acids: CASSPRSRTSLGGEKLFF. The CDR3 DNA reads TGTGCCAGCAGCCCTCGTTCCAGGACGTCTCTTGGAGGGGAAAAACTGTTTTTT.

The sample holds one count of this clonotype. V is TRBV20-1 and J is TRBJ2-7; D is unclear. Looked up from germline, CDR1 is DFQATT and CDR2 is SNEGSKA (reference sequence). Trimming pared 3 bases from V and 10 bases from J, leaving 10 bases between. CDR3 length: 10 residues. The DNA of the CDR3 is TGCAGTGCTAGTCCCTCCGAACAGTACTTC. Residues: CSASPSEQYF.